The T cell receptor (beta chain) described here comes from a study of T-cell memory formation after mild COVID-19. Points from the study as a whole: For second-wave clones that peaked at day 37, SARS-CoV-2 specificity went unverified.

Constant-segment primers served in 5'RACE that generated TCR alpha and TCR beta cDNA libraries bearing sample barcodes and UMIs. One entry per CDR3 protein results from TCRdb running MiXCR on the 5' RACE reads. Among 400,000 or so distinct CDR3 sequences, 20% to 25% were seen once, and the ten largest hold roughly an eighth. This clonotype was detected a few times. Its antigen is as yet unknown. This clonotype was sampled from an adult woman who had mild COVID-19 (a few samples of this study predate the infection). Cell type and time point are not known. Sequenced sample: PBMCs or a T cell subset sorted from them (not recorded which).

The DNA of the CDR3 is TGTGCCAGCAGCCCCTCGTCCGGGGCCAACTATGGCTACACCTTC. Its protein is CASSPSSGANYGYTF. The rearrangement links TRBV7-2 to TRBJ1-2; perhaps TRBD1 as D (5 bases). The CDR3 sequence is 15 residues long. Trimming took off 5 bases at V and 2 bases at J, with 15 bases between the two ends. Germline V CDR1 and CDR2: SGHTA, FQGNSA.